Below are 6 T cell receptor beta chains sequenced from a single sample in a study of blood T cell repertoires in COVID-19. Data came from immunoSEQ multiplex PCR; TCRdb stores just in-frame clones and leaves some out. The repertoire holds 150,000 or so clones, with 70% to 85% as singletons. The sequenced sample consisted of peripheral blood. Receptors originate from a woman aged 45-59 years with acute or convalescent COVID-19.

This chain links TRBV6-2 or TRBV6-3 with TRBJ2-3; 10 nucleotides match TRBD1. The germline gives CDR1 MNHEY, CDR2 SVGEGT. J was trimmed by 0 bases and V by 2 bases; bases with no gene match: 11. The CDR3 sequence is 19 residues long. CDR3 nucleotides: TGTGCCAGCAGTTACGATATAAGGACAGGGGGTTCTAGCACAGATACGCAGTATTTT. Amino acids: CASSYDIRTGGSSTDTQYF.

DNA of the CDR3: TGTGCCAGTATGCCGGGACGGGGGATCTCTGGAAACACCATATATTTT. It codes for CASMPGRGISGNTIYF. The V and J genes are TRBV19 and TRBJ1-3; D perhaps matches TRBD1 (5 bases). This CDR3 comprises 16 residues. With 7 bases removed from V and 0 bases from J, the gap between germline ends came to 16 bases. Germline V lookup: CDR1 LNHDA, CDR2 SQIVND (reference sequence).

The chain carries TRBV4-2 and TRBJ2-1; 11 bases line up with TRBD2. V was pared by 3 bases and J by 4 bases, with 8 bases of the junction left unmatched. Germline loops: CDR1 LGHNA, CDR2 YNFKEQ. The CDR3 runs to 17 residues. CDR3 sequence: CASSQVTSGGTYNEQFF. CDR3 in DNA: TGTGCCAGCAGCCAGGTTACTAGCGGGGGCACGTACAATGAGCAGTTCTTC.

The CDR3 DNA reads as TGTGCCAGCAGCCAAGATTGGGAGAATGAAAAACTGTTTTTT. This gives the protein CASSQDWENEKLFF. The chain uses TRBV4-2 and TRBJ1-4; D not resolved. V was shortened by 0 bases and J by 5 bases, with 7 bases between the two germline ends. The CDR3 sequence is 14 residues long. The V gene's germline CDR1 is LGHNA and CDR2 YNFKEQ.

The sample holds a few counts of this clone. V gene TRBV4-2 combines with J gene TRBJ2-3; TRBD2 is a possible D gene (7 bases). CDR3 length equals 16 residues. Germline lookup yields CDR1 LGHNA and CDR2 YNFKEQ. The germline V and J ends were trimmed by 0 bases and 3 bases, with 13 bases remaining between them. In DNA, the CDR3 is TGTGCCAGCAGCCAAGAGGGGGGGCGCGGGACAGATACGCAGTATTTT. It encodes CASSQEGGRGTDTQYF.

The chain uses TRBV11-2 and TRBJ2-3; weak D call: TRBD2 (5 bases). Germline CDR1 and CDR2: SGHAT and FQNNGV. V dropped 3 bases and J dropped 1 base, with 11 bases sitting between them. This CDR3 is 15 amino acids long. The CDR3 DNA reads as TGTGCCAGCAGCTTCACTAGTCCCGGCACAGATACGCAGTATTTT. Its translation is CASSFTSPGTDTQYF.